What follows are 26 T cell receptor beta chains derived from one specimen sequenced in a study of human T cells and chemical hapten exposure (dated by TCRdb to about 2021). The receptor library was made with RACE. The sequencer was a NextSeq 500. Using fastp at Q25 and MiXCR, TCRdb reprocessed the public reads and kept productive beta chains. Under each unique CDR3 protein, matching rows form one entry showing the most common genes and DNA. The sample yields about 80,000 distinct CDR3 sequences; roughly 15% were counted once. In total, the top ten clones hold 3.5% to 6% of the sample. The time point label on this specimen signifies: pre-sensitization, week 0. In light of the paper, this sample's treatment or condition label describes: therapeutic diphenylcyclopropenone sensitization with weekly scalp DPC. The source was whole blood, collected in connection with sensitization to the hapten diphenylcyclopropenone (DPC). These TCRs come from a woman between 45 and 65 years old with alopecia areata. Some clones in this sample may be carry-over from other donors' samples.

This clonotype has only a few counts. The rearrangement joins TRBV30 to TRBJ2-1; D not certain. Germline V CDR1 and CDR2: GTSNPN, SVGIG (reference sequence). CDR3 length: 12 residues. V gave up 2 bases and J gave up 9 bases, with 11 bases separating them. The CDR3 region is CAWSRSGGEQFF. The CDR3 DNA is TGTGCCTGGAGTCGGTCTGGCGGTGAGCAGTTCTTC. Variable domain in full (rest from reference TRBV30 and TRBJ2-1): SQTIHQWPATLVQPVGSPLSLECTVEGTSNPNLYWYRQAAGRGLQLLFYSVGIGQISSEVPQNLSASRPQDRQFILSSKKLLLSDSGFYLCAWSRSGGEQFFGPGTRLTVL.

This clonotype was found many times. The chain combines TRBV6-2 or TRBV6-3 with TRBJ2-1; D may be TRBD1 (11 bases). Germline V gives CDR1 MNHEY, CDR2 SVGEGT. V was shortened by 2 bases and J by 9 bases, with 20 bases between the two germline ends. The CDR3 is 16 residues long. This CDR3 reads CASSYRTSGTGGEQFF. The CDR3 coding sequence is TGTGCCAGCAGTTACCGCACTAGCGGGACAGGGGGTGAGCAGTTCTTC.

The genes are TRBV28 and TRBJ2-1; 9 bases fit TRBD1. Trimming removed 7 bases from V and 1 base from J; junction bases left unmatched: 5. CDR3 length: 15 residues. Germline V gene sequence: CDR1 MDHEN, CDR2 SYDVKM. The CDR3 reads CASTNGQGSYNEQFF. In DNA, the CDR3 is TGTGCCAGCACCAACGGACAGGGGTCCTACAATGAGCAGTTCTTC. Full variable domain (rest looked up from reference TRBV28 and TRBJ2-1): DVKVTQSSRYLVKRTGEKVFLECVQDMDHENMFWYRQDPGLGLRLIYFSYDVKMKEKGDIPEGYSVSREKKERFSLILESASTNQTSMYLCASTNGQGSYNEQFFGPGTRLTVL.

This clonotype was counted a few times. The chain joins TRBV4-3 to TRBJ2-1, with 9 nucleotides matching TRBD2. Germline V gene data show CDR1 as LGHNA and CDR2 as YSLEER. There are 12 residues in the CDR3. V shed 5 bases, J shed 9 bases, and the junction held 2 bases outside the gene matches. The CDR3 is CASSGGGAEQFF. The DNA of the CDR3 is TGCGCCAGCAGCGGCGGGGGGGCTGAGCAGTTCTTC.

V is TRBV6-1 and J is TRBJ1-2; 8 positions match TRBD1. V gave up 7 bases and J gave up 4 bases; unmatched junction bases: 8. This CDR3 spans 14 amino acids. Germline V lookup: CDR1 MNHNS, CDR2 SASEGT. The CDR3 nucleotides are TGTGCCAGCACGGACAGGGTACTCTCCTATGGCTACACCTTC. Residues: CASTDRVLSYGYTF.

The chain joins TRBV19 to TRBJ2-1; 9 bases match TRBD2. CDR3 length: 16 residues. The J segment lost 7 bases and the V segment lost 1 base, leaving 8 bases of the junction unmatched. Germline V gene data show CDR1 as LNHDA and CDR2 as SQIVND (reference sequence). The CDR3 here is CASSIGGGRGRNEQFF. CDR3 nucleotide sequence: TGTGCCAGTAGTATAGGGGGCGGGAGGGGTAGGAATGAGCAGTTCTTC.

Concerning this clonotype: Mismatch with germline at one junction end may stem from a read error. CDR3 residues: CASSQAGRSKDTQYF. The CDR3 DNA reads as TGTGCCAGCAGCCAAGCCGGCAGGTCCAAAGACACCCAGTACTTC. This chain uses TRBV14 with TRBJ2-5; D not resolved. This CDR3 contains 15 residues. CDR1 is SGHDN, CDR2 FVKESK, per germline.

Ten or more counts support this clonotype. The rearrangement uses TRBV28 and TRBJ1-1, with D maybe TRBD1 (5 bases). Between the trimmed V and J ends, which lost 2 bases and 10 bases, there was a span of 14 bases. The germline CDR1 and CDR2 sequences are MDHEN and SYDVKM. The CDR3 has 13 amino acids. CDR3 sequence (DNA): TGTGCCAGCAGTTTAAACGGGGGGAGAGGAGCTTTCTTT. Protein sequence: CASSLNGGRGAFF.

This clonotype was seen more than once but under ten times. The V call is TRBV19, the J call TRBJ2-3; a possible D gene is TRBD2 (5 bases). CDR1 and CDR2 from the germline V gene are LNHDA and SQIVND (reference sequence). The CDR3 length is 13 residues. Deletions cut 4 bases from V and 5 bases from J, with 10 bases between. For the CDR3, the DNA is TGTGCCAGTAGTAGCGGGCCGGGAGATACGCAGTATTTT. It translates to CASSSGPGDTQYF.

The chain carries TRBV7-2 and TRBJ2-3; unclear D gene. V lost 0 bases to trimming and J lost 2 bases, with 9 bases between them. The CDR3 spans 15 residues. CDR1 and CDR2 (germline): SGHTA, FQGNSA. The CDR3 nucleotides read TGTGCCAGCAGCTTAGCCTCAACGATCACAGATACGCAGTATTTT. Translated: CASSLASTITDTQYF.

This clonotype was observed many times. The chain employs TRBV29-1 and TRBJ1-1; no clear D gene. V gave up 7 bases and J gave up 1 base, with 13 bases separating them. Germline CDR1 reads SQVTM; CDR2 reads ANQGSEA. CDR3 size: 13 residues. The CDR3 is CSALAQSNTEAFF. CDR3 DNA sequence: TGCAGCGCCCTGGCACAATCGAACACTGAAGCTTTCTTT.

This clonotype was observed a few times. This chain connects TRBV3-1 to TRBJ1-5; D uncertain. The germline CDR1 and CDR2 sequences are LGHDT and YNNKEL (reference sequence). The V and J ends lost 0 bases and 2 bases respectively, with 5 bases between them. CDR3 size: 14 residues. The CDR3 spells CASSQDSGNQPQHF. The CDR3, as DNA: TGTGCCAGCAGCCAAGATAGCGGCAATCAGCCCCAGCATTTT.

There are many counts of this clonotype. The CDR3 protein is CASSFSGELFF. The CDR3 nucleotides read TGTGCCAGCAGTTTTTCCGGGGAGCTGTTTTTT. The genes are TRBV12-3 or TRBV12-4 and TRBJ2-2, with no clear D. V was shortened by 3 bases and J by 6 bases, with 2 bases between the two germline ends. The CDR3 spans 11 residues.

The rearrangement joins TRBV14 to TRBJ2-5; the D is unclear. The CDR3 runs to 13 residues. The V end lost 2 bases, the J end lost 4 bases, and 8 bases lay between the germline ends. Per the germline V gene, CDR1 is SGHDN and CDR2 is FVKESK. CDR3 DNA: TGTGCCAGCAGCCAAAATCTGGGAGAGACCCAGTACTTC. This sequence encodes CASSQNLGETQYF.

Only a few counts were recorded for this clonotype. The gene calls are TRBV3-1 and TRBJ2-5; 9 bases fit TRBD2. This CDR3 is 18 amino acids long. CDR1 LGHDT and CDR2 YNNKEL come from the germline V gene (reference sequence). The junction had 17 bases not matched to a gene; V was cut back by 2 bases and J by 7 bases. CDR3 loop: CASSQKLPTSGQGGTQYF. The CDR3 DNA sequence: TGTGCCAGCAGCCAAAAACTACCGACTAGCGGTCAAGGTGGGACCCAGTACTTC.

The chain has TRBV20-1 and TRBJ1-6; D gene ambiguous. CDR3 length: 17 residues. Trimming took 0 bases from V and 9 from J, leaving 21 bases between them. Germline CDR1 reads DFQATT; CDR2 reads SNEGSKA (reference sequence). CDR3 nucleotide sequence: TGCAGTGCTAGAGATCTGTGGGGTGCCGAAGGAGGTTCACCCCTCCACTTT. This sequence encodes CSARDLWGAEGGSPLHF.

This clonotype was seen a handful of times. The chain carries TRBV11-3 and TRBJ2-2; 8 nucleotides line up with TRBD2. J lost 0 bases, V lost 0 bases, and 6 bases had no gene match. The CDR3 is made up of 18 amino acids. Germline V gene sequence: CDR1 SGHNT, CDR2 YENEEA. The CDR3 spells CASSLDLSGSTNTGELFF. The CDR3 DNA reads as TGTGCCAGCAGCTTAGATCTCAGCGGGAGCACGAACACCGGGGAGCTGTTTTTT.

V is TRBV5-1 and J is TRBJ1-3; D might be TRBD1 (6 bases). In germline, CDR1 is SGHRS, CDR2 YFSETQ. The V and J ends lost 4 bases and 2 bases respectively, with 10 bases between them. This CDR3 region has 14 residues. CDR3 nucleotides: TGCGCCAGCAGCCGGGGACAACCTGGAAACACCATATATTTT. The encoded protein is CASSRGQPGNTIYF.

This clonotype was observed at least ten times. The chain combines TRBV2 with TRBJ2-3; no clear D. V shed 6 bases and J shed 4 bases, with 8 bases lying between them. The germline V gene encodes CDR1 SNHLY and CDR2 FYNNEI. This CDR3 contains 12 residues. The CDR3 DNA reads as TGTGCCAGCAGCGTAGGGCCAGATACGCAGTATTTT. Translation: CASSVGPDTQYF.

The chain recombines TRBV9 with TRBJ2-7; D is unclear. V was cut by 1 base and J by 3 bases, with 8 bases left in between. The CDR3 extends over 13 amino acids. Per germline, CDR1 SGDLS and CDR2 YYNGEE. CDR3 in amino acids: CASSVSSHYEQYF. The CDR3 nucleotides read TGTGCCAGCAGCGTAAGCAGCCACTACGAGCAGTACTTC.

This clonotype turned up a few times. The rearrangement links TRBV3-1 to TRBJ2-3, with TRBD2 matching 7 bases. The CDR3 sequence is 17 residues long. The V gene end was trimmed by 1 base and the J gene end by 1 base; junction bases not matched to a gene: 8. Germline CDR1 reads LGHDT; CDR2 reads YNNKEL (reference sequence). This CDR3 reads CASSQGRSGTGTDTQYF. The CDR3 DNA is TGTGCCAGCAGCCAAGGTCGCAGCGGGACGGGCACAGATACGCAGTATTTT.

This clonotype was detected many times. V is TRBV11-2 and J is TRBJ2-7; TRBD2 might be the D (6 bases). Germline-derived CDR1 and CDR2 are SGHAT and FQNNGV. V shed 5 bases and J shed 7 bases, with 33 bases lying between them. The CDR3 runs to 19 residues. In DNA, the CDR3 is TGTGCCAGCAGCCCCATTTCCCGCCGCCGGGGAGGACCTCCGTATGAGCAGTACTTC. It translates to CASSPISRRRGGPPYEQYF.

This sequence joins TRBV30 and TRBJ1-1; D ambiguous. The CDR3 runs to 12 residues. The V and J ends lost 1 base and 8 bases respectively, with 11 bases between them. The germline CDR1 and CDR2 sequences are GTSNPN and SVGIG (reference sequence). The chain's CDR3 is CAWSANRQEAFF. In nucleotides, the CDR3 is TGTGCCTGGAGTGCAAATAGGCAGGAAGCTTTCTTT.

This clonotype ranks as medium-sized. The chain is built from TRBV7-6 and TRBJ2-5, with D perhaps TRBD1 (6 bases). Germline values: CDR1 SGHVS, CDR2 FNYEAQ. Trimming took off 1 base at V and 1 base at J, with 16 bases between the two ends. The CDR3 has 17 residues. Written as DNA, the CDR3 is TGTGCCAGCAGCTTAGATGGGACACCGGGTCTCCAAGAGACCCAGTACTTC. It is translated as CASSLDGTPGLQETQYF.

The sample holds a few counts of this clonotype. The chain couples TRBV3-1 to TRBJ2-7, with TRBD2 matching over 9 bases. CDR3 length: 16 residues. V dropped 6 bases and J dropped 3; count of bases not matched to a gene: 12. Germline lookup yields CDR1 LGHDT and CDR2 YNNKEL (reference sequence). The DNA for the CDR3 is TGTGCCAGCAGTAGTAGGAAGCGAGCGGGGGGCTACGAGCAGTACTTC. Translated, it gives CASSSRKRAGGYEQYF.

The CDR3 sequence: CAWGQAYEQYF. Written as DNA, the CDR3 is TGTGCCTGGGGGCAGGCCTACGAGCAGTACTTC. J is TRBJ2-7 and V is TRBV30; D ambiguous. V was trimmed by 5 bases and J by 2 bases, leaving 7 bases between them. The CDR3 contains 11 residues. The germline gives CDR1 GTSNPN, CDR2 SVGIG (reference sequence). The full variable domain, rest sourced from reference TRBV30 and TRBJ2-7, is SQTIHQWPATLVQPVGSPLSLECTVEGTSNPNLYWYRQAAGRGLQLLFYSVGIGQISSEVPQNLSASRPQDRQFILSSKKLLLSDSGFYLCAWGQAYEQYFGPGTRLTVT.